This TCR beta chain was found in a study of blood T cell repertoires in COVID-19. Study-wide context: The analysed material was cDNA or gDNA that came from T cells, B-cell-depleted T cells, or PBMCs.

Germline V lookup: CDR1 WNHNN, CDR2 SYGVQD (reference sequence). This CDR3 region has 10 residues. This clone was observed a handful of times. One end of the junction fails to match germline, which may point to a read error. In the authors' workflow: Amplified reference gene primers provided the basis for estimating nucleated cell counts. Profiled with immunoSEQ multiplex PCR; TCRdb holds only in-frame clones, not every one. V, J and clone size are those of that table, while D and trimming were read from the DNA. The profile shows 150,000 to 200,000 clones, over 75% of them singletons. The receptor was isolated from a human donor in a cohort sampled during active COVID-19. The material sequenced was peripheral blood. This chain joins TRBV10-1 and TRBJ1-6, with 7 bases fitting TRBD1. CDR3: CASLRGPPHF. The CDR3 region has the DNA TGCGCCAGCCTTAGGGGGCCTCCCCATTTT.